The next 20 T cell receptor beta chains were all read from a single sample in a study of T cell responses to AZD1222 COVID-19 vaccine. The protocol was immunoSEQ multiplex PCR, while the TCRdb copy is restricted to in-frame clones and leaves out a portion. The data show 120,000 to 150,000 clones, with approximately 89% seen just once and 4% to 6% held by the top ten. The sample here was peripheral blood, taken on day 0 of AZD1222 vaccination. The source of these receptors is an adult in good health.

The V gene is TRBV6-6, the J gene TRBJ2-5; D gene ambiguous. The CDR3 contains 11 residues. V was clipped by 2 bases and J by 4 bases, with 2 bases between them. CDR1 is MNHNY, CDR2 SVGAGI, per germline (reference sequence). The CDR3 spells CASSYPETQYF. CDR3 nucleotide sequence: TGTGCCAGCAGTTACCCAGAGACCCAGTACTTC.

V and J are TRBV15 and TRBJ2-4; TRBD1 aligns across 8 bases. After removal of 1 base from V and 7 bases from J, the junction contained 3 bases not matched to a gene. This CDR3 is 14 amino acids long. Per germline, CDR1 LNHNV and CDR2 YYDKDF (reference sequence). The CDR3 here is CATSRADRGNIQYF. The CDR3 DNA sequence: TGTGCCACCAGCAGAGCTGACAGGGGCAACATTCAGTACTTC.

This rearrangement joins TRBV7-8 to TRBJ1-6; the D is unclear. Trimming took off 4 bases at V and 5 bases at J, with 21 bases between the two ends. The CDR3 extends over 18 amino acids. The germline V gene encodes CDR1 SGHVS and CDR2 FQNEAQ. CDR3 DNA: TGTGCCAGCAGCTCCCCCTCCACCTGGAGGGCGAATAATTCACCCCTCCACTTT. The encoded protein is CASSSPSTWRANNSPLHF.

The chain employs TRBV13 and TRBJ1-2; D unclear. Trimming removed 3 bases from V and 4 bases from J, with 15 bases in between. The CDR3 length is 15 residues. The germline gives CDR1 PRHDT, CDR2 FYEKMQ (reference sequence). CDR3 sequence (DNA): TGTGCCAGCAGCTTGGGCCAGAATAGGCTCTATGGCTACACCTTC. Translated: CASSLGQNRLYGYTF.

The chain uses TRBV3-1 (or the pseudogene TRBV3-2) and TRBJ2-3; no definite D call. V was shortened by 6 bases and J by 6 bases, with 16 bases between the two germline ends. The CDR3 is 14 amino acids. In germline, CDR1 is LGHDT, CDR2 YNNKEL (reference sequence). The CDR3 DNA reads TGTGCCAGCAGTCATGTGGATCAGGCTGATACGCAGTATTTT. It translates to CASSHVDQADTQYF.

This rearrangement joins TRBV15 to TRBJ1-1, with a weak D call TRBD1 (6 bases). The CDR3 length is 13 residues. Per germline, CDR1 LNHNV and CDR2 YYDKDF (reference sequence). V was trimmed by 1 base and J by 8 bases, leaving 11 bases between them. The CDR3 nucleotides are TGTGCCACCAGCAGAGTTGACAGGCTAGAAGCTTTCTTT. This sequence encodes CATSRVDRLEAFF.

The gene calls are TRBV2 and TRBJ1-3; no clear D. Germline CDR1 SNHLY, CDR2 FYNNEI. This CDR3 is 12 amino acids long. Trimming took off 7 bases at V and 1 base at J, with 5 bases between the two ends. CDR3 nucleotide sequence: TGTGCCAGCAAATCGTCTGGAAACACCATATATTTT. It encodes CASKSSGNTIYF.

This clone was found a few times. This chain joins TRBV7-8 and TRBJ2-7; D is perhaps TRBD2 (7 bases). Between the trimmed V and J ends, which lost 6 bases and 2 bases, there was a span of 14 bases. The CDR3 contains 14 residues. Germline CDR1 SGHVS, CDR2 FQNEAQ. Written as DNA, the CDR3 is TGTGCCAGCAGTGAATGGCGGGGGCCCTACGAGCAGTACTTC. It encodes CASSEWRGPYEQYF. Looking up the rest from reference TRBV7-8 and TRBJ2-7 gives the full variable domain: GAGVSQSPRYKVAKRGQDVALRCDPISGHVSLFWYQQALGQGPEFLTYFQNEAQLDKSGLPSDRFFAERPEGSVSTLKIQRTQQEDSAVYLCASSEWRGPYEQYFGPGTRLTVT.

The gene calls are TRBV27 and TRBJ1-5, with 8 bases that match TRBD1. V lost 5 bases to trimming and J lost 1 base; unmatched junction nucleotides: 4. The CDR3 sequence is 15 residues long. Germline loops: CDR1 MNHEY, CDR2 SMNVEV (reference sequence). The CDR3 here is CASSTGTGSNQPQHF. In DNA form, the CDR3 reads TGTGCCAGCAGTACCGGGACAGGAAGCAATCAGCCCCAGCATTTT.

The gene calls are TRBV20-1 and TRBJ1-2, with 8 bases aligning to TRBD1. Germline V gene data show CDR1 as DFQATT and CDR2 as SNEGSKA (reference sequence). There are 13 residues in the CDR3. V lost 3 bases and J lost 9; bases outside the gene matches: 9. In DNA form, the CDR3 reads TGCAGTGCTAGTCCCCAGACAGGGGTTAGCTACACCTTC. It specifies CSASPQTGVSYTF.

This chain joins TRBV7-3 and TRBJ2-1; 9 bases map to TRBD2. The V gene end was trimmed by 3 bases and the J gene end by 6 bases; junction bases not matched to a gene: 6. The length of the CDR3 is 15 residues. CDR1 and CDR2 (germline): SGHTA, FQGTGA. Written as DNA, the CDR3 is TGTGCCAGCAGCTTTCTTGCGGGAGGGCTCAATGAGCAGTTCTTC. As protein: CASSFLAGGLNEQFF.

The chain carries TRBV19 and TRBJ1-1; TRBD1 aligns across 9 bases. CDR1 is LNHDA and CDR2 is SQIVND in the germline V gene (reference sequence). The CDR3 covers 14 residues. V lost 10 bases and J lost 4; bases outside the gene matches: 10. The chain's CDR3 is CATTESDRGTEAFF. The CDR3 region has the DNA TGTGCCACTACCGAATCGGACAGGGGCACTGAAGCTTTCTTT.

This rearrangement joins TRBV29-1 to TRBJ2-1; 11 nucleotides agree with TRBD2. J was trimmed by 8 bases and V by 1 base; bases with no gene match: 16. The germline V gene has CDR1 SQVTM and CDR2 ANQGSEA. This CDR3 spans 18 amino acids. The CDR3 bases are TGCAGCGTTGAAGGACTAGCGGGGACCGAATGGGGGTCGGATGAGCAGTTCTTC. Amino acids: CSVEGLAGTEWGSDEQFF.

The chain employs TRBV9 and TRBJ2-1; the match to TRBD2 covers 11 bases. Trimming at V came to 2 bases and at J to 8 bases, leaving 6 bases not matched to a gene. Per germline, CDR1 SGDLS and CDR2 YYNGEE. The CDR3 totals 15 residues. CDR3 sequence (DNA): TGTGCCAGCAGCGTTACTAGCGGGAGTATCTATGAGCAGTTCTTC. It is translated as CASSVTSGSIYEQFF. The complete variable domain, with remaining parts taken from reference TRBV9 and TRBJ2-1, reads DSGVTQTPKHLITATGQRVTLRCSPRSGDLSVYWYQQSLDQGLQFLIQYYNGEERAKGNILERFSAQQFPDLHSELNLSSLELGDSALYFCASSVTSGSIYEQFFGPGTRLTVL.

This clone has more than one count but fewer than ten. The chain joins TRBV6-2 or TRBV6-3 to TRBJ2-1, with 10 bases matching TRBD1. The V gene end was trimmed by 4 bases and the J gene end by 6 bases; junction bases not matched to a gene: 6. CDR1 and CDR2 (germline): MNHEY, SVGEGT. This CDR3 region has 15 residues. CDR3 sequence (DNA): TGTGCCAGCAGTTGGGGGACAGGGGTTGGCAATGAGCAGTTCTTC. Residues: CASSWGTGVGNEQFF.

This rearrangement joins TRBV19 to TRBJ2-6; D uncertain. V lost 8 bases and J lost 1, with 9 bases in between. Looked up from germline, CDR1 is LNHDA and CDR2 is SQIVND (reference sequence). This CDR3 contains 14 residues. The CDR3 region has the DNA TGTGCCAGTCGGCTATCTTCTGGGGCCAACGTCCTGACTTTC. Translating gives CASRLSSGANVLTF.

The gene calls are TRBV3-1 (or the pseudogene TRBV3-2) and TRBJ1-4; 9 bases align to TRBD1. CDR3 length: 16 residues. V shed 4 bases and J 3 bases; nucleotides not matched to a gene: 6. Germline V CDR1 and CDR2: LGHDT, YNNKEL (reference sequence). The CDR3 reads CASSPGTGRPNEKLFF. DNA of the CDR3: TGTGCCAGCAGCCCCGGGACAGGGCGCCCTAATGAAAAACTGTTTTTT.

The chain carries TRBV7-8 and TRBJ2-3; D perhaps matches TRBD1 (7 bases). The CDR3 is made up of 16 amino acids. V was clipped by 1 base and J by 2 bases, with 13 bases between them. Germline V gives CDR1 SGHVS, CDR2 FQNEAQ. The CDR3 DNA sequence: TGTGCCAGCAGCTTAGAAGCAGGGGGGATCACAGATACGCAGTATTTT. The encoded protein is CASSLEAGGITDTQYF.

The rearrangement links TRBV11-3 to TRBJ2-3, with D possibly called TRBD1 or TRBD2 (5 bases each). Germline V gene lookup returns CDR1 SGHNT and CDR2 YENEEA. Trimming removed 3 bases at V and 1 base at J, with 11 bases between. The CDR3 totals 15 residues. The CDR3 sequence is CASSFGAGGTDTQYF. Written as DNA, the CDR3 is TGTGCCAGCAGCTTCGGGGCGGGCGGCACAGATACGCAGTATTTT. Together with reference TRBV11-3 and TRBJ2-3, the CDR3 gives the full variable domain: EAGVVQSPRYKIIEKKQPVAFWCNPISGHNTLYWYLQNLGQGPELLIRYENEEAVDDSQLPKDRFSAERLKGVDSTLKIQPAELGDSAVYLCASSFGAGGTDTQYFGPGTRLTVL.

This sequence joins TRBV18 and TRBJ1-1; unclear D gene. The CDR3 totals 13 residues. CDR1 and CDR2 from the germline V gene are KGHSH and LQKENI. V lost 1 base, J lost 7 bases, and 10 bases lay in between. CDR3 residues: CASSPQGGGEAFF. The CDR3 region has the DNA TGTGCCAGCTCACCACAGGGTGGTGGTGAAGCTTTCTTT. The full variable domain, completed using reference TRBV18 and TRBJ1-1, is NAGVMQNPRHLVRRRGQEARLRCSPMKGHSHVYWYRQLPEEGLKFMVYLQKENIIDESGMPKERFSAEFPKEGPSILRIQQVVRGDSAAYFCASSPQGGGEAFFGQGTRLTVV.